The rows below give T cell receptor beta chains drawn from one sample of a study. TCRdb used MiXCR to reprocess the 5' RACE reads, holding one entry per CDR3 protein. The sample holds approximately 21,000 distinct CDR3 sequences, 30% seen once. The source material was tumor-infiltrating naive CD4+ T cells sorted from the breast tumor. Every receptor here comes from a female donor with breast cancer. CDR3s include the opening cysteine and the closing phenylalanine or tryptophan. A D gene is named only where the DNA matches it firmly.

D gene	V gene	J gene	CDR3 protein
-	TRBV6-5	TRBJ1-1	CASSYYSLNTEAFF
-	TRBV6-1	TRBJ2-7	CASSVPSYEQYF
-	TRBV29-1	TRBJ2-1	CSVEGEIRYNEQFF
-	TRBV29-1	TRBJ1-1	CSGEGFYTEAFF
TRBD1	TRBV20-1	TRBJ1-5	CSARDWGQGASPQHF
-	TRBV20-1	TRBJ1-1	CSARPRNTEAFF
-	TRBV3-1	TRBJ1-5	CASSQAMNQPQHF
-	TRBV25-1	TRBJ2-3	CASSDSYTDTQYF
TRBD1	TRBV5-1	TRBJ1-1	CASGQGALTEAFF
TRBD1	TRBV4-1	TRBJ2-7	CASSQEGDRGREQYF
-	TRBV7-7	TRBJ2-1	CASSLGSGRGNEQFF
TRBD2	TRBV19	TRBJ2-1	CASSGTRPYNEQFF
-	TRBV20-1	TRBJ1-2	CSAREDSGGGPSSYGYTF
-	TRBV29-1	TRBJ1-5	CSVGGGNQPQHF
-	TRBV10-3	TRBJ1-3	CAISDNAGNTIYF
-	TRBV29-1	TRBJ1-1	CSVGWQARGTFF
-	TRBV7-8	TRBJ1-5	CASSPSRGFGPQHF
-	TRBV7-3	TRBJ1-1	CASSSSREARAFF
TRBD1	TRBV12-3/TRBV12-4	TRBJ1-6	CASSLVTGGNSPLHF
-	TRBV5-1	TRBJ2-7	CASSWGVGGRGSYEQYF
TRBD2	TRBV6-6	TRBJ2-2	CASSLSGGTGELFF
-	TRBV7-8	TRBJ1-1	CASSLEAGWAFF
-	TRBV15	TRBJ1-1	CATSRDRVLGTEAFF